Listed below are T cell receptor beta chains from one sample, sequenced in a study of blood T cell repertoires in COVID-19. The assay was immunoSEQ multiplex PCR, and TCRdb's table has in-frame clones only and misses some. The table lists some 400,000 clones, roughly 92% of them singletons. The specimen was PBMCs or T cells enriched from blood (not recorded which). These receptors came from a woman between 35 and 50 years old who had been exposed to COVID-19. Each CDR3 is given with its conserved first and last residue. D genes are given only for firm matches. Clone size appears in some rows only: once, few, many, or a class for an expanded clone.

J gene | D gene | V gene | clone size | CDR3 protein | CDR3 DNA
TRBJ2-1 | NA | TRBV12-3/TRBV12-4 | NA | CASSPQGNEQFF | TGTGCCAGCAGTCCACAGGGAAATGAGCAGTTCTTC
TRBJ1-2 | TRBD1 | TRBV2 | once | CASSERGQAPGYTF | TGTGCCAGCAGTGAGAGGGGACAGGCTCCGGGCTACACCTTC
TRBJ1-2 | TRBD1 | TRBV19 | NA | CASSMGGTGSHYGYTF | TGTGCCAGTAGTATGGGGGGGACAGGGTCCCACTATGGCTACACCTTC
TRBJ2-7 | TRBD1 | TRBV5-3 | NA | CARSLVLRPGQGTTEQYF | TGTGCCAGAAGCTTGGTCCTTCGTCCGGGACAGGGGACAACTGAGCAGTACTTC
TRBJ2-2 | NA | TRBV11-3 | NA | CASSRAGELFF | TGTGCCAGCAGCCGGGCCGGGGAGCTGTTTTTT
TRBJ1-1 | TRBD1 | TRBV19 | NA | CASSDAGTGGTEAFF | TGTGCCAGTAGTGATGCCGGGACAGGGGGCACTGAAGCTTTCTTT
TRBJ2-4 | NA | TRBV19 | few | CASSIALGLAKNIQYF | TGTGCCAGTAGTATAGCCTTGGGACTAGCCAAAAACATTCAGTACTTC
TRBJ1-2 | TRBD1 | TRBV19 | NA | CASSSEGARGYTF | TGTGCCAGTAGTTCGGAGGGGGCAAGGGGCTACACCTTC
TRBJ1-6 | NA | TRBV30 | NA | CAWSWSPSSYNSPLHF | TGTGCCTGGAGCTGGAGCCCGAGCTCCTATAATTCACCCCTCCACTTT
TRBJ2-7 | TRBD1 | TRBV27 | NA | CASSYRQGASDEQYF | TGTGCCAGCAGTTACCGACAGGGGGCGTCTGACGAGCAGTACTTC
TRBJ1-1 | TRBD1 | TRBV15 | NA | CATSTPGGRGEAFF | TGTGCCACCAGCACCCCAGGGGGACGAGGTGAAGCTTTCTTT
TRBJ1-2 | NA | TRBV6-2/TRBV6-3 | once | CASSYGGNRPYGYTF | TGTGCCAGCAGTTACGGCGGGAACCGACCCTATGGCTACACCTTC
TRBJ2-1 | TRBD1 | TRBV5-1 | once | CASSLIGQGQNEQFF | TGCGCCAGCAGCTTGATTGGACAGGGACAAAATGAGCAGTTCTTC
TRBJ2-7 | TRBD2 | TRBV5-8 | NA | CASSRGTSKYF | TGTGCCAGCAGCCGGGGGACTAGCAAGTACTTC
TRBJ1-2 | NA | TRBV11-2 | NA | CASSFLSGGGYTF | TGTGCCAGCAGCTTTCTATCTGGAGGGGGCTACACCTTC
TRBJ1-2 | NA | TRBV29-1 | NA | CSVEVGRSGYTF | TGCAGCGTTGAGGTGGGGAGGAGTGGCTACACCTTC
TRBJ1-1 | TRBD1 | TRBV5-1 | NA | CASSLAGGTANTEAFF | TGCGCCAGCAGCTTGGCCGGCGGGACAGCTAACACTGAAGCTTTCTTT
TRBJ1-2 | NA | TRBV23-1 | NA | CASSHMLTAYGYTF | TGCGCCAGCAGTCATATGCTCACAGCCTATGGCTACACCTTC
TRBJ1-1 | NA | TRBV14 | NA | CASSQEGFRGTTAFF | TGTGCCAGCAGCCAAGAAGGGTTTAGGGGTACGACAGCTTTCTTT
TRBJ2-1 | NA | TRBV4-3 | NA | CASSQDLTGYNEQFF | TGCGCCAGCAGCCAAGATCTTACAGGCTACAATGAGCAGTTCTTC
TRBJ1-4 | NA | TRBV5-1 | NA | CASSFYGVMLSGTNEKLFF | TGCGCCAGCAGCTTTTATGGGGTTATGTTATCAGGGACTAATGAAAAACTGTTTTTT
TRBJ1-1 | NA | TRBV5-4 | NA | CASSWWGGRGNTEAFF | TGTGCCAGCAGCTGGTGGGGGGGGCGTGGGAACACTGAAGCTTTCTTT
TRBJ2-2 | NA | TRBV11-3 | NA | CASIMWGQNTGELFF | TGTGCCAGCATCATGTGGGGGCAGAACACCGGGGAGCTGTTTTTT
TRBJ2-1 | NA | TRBV20-1 | NA | CSARGREQFF | TGCAGTGCTAGAGGGCGGGAGCAGTTCTTC
TRBJ2-1 | TRBD2 | TRBV7-2 | NA | CASSFQSSGRAGYEQFF | TGTGCCAGCAGCTTCCAGAGTAGCGGGAGGGCCGGCTATGAGCAGTTCTTC
TRBJ1-1 | NA | TRBV12-3/TRBV12-4 | NA | CATGGGNTEAFF | TGTGCCACCGGGGGAGGGAACACTGAAGCTTTCTTT
TRBJ2-3 | NA | TRBV29-1 | NA | CSVEGGSTDTQYF | TGCAGCGTTGAAGGGGGCAGCACAGATACGCAGTATTTT
TRBJ1-4 | TRBD1 | TRBV7-9 | NA | CASSLPDRGKTNEKLFF | TGTGCCAGCAGCTTACCGGACAGGGGGAAAACTAATGAAAAACTGTTTTTT
TRBJ1-2 | TRBD1 | TRBV13 | NA | CASSSTGGAYGYTF | TGTGCCAGCAGCTCAACAGGGGGCGCGTATGGCTACACCTTC
TRBJ1-5 | TRBD1 | TRBV15 | NA | CATSRVGTGVNQPQHF | TGTGCCACCAGCAGAGTGGGGACAGGAGTAAATCAGCCCCAGCATTTT
TRBJ1-5 | NA | TRBV30 | NA | CAWSPGIQPQHF | TGTGCCTGGAGTCCAGGGATTCAGCCCCAGCATTTT
TRBJ1-4 | NA | TRBV6-5 | NA | CASTTSGFGKKLFF | TGTGCCAGCACCACGAGTGGCTTCGGGAAAAAACTGTTTTTT
TRBJ2-2 | NA | TRBV7-2 | NA | CASAQRVDGELFF | TGTGCCAGCGCCCAGCGGGTGGACGGGGAGCTGTTTTTT
TRBJ2-5 | TRBD2 | TRBV13 | NA | CASSPRTSGGEETQYF | TGTGCCAGCAGCCCCAGGACTAGCGGGGGGGAAGAGACCCAGTACTTC
TRBJ2-2 | TRBD2 | TRBV9 | NA | CASGSSGSGSFGELFF | TGTGCCAGCGGGAGTAGCGGGAGCGGGTCGTTCGGGGAGCTGTTTTTT
TRBJ1-2 | TRBD1 | TRBV12-5 | NA | CASGLGTGGGQKNTF | TGTGCTAGTGGTTTGGGTACAGGGGGCGGGCAGAAGAATACCTTC
TRBJ1-2 | NA | TRBV30 | NA | CAWREGANYGYTF | TGTGCCTGGAGAGAGGGAGCAAACTATGGCTACACCTTC
TRBJ2-2 | TRBD1 | TRBV5-1 | NA | CASSAGTVNTGELFF | TGCGCCAGCAGCGCCGGGACAGTGAACACCGGGGAGCTGTTTTTT
TRBJ1-6 | NA | TRBV7-2 | NA | CASSLLSNSPLHF | TGTGCCAGCAGCTTACTTTCTAATTCACCCCTCCACTTT
TRBJ2-6 | NA | TRBV19 | NA | CASSSTGAGGSGANVLTF | TGTGCCAGTAGTTCAACAGGGGCCGGGGGCTCTGGGGCCAACGTCCTGACTTTC
TRBJ2-2 | TRBD1 | TRBV2 | once | CASSGNRGTGELFF | TGTGCCAGCAGTGGGAACAGGGGCACCGGGGAGCTGTTTTTT
TRBJ1-3 | NA | TRBV7-2 | NA | CASSTGGSGNTIYF | TGTGCCAGCAGTACCGGGGGCTCTGGAAACACCATATATTTT
TRBJ2-2 | NA | TRBV18 | NA | CASRNSLPGELFF | TGTGCCAGTCGAAATAGTTTACCCGGGGAGCTGTTTTTT
TRBJ1-1 | NA | TRBV11-3 | NA | CASSPRPTVTEAFF | TGTGCCAGCAGCCCACGGCCGACAGTCACTGAAGCTTTCTTT
TRBJ2-7 | TRBD2 | TRBV3-1/TRBV3-2 | once | CASSQGSAGGSYEQYF | TGTGCCAGCAGCCAAGGGTCCGCGGGGGGCTCCTACGAGCAGTACTTC